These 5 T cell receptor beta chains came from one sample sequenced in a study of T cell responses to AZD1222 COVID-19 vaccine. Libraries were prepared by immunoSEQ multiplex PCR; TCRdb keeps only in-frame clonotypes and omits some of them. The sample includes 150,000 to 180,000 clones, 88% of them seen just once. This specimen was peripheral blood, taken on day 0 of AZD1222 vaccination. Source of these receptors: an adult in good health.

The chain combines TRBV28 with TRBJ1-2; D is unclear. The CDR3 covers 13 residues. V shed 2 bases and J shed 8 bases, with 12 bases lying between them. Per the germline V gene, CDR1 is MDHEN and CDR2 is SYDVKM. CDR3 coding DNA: TGTGCCAGCAGTTTACGGCGGTCTCTAGGCTACACCTTC. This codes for CASSLRRSLGYTF.

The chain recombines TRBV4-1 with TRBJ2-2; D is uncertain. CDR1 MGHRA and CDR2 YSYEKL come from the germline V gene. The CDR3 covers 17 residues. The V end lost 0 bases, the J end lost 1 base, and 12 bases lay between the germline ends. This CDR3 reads CASSQDQGRLNTGELFF. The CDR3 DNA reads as TGCGCCAGCAGCCAAGATCAAGGCAGATTGAACACCGGGGAGCTGTTTTTT.

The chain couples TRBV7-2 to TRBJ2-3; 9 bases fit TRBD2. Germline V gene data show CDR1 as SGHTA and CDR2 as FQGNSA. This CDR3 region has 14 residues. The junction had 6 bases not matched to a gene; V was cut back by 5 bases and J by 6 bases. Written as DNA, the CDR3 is TGTGCCAGCAGCCCGGGGCGGGGGGGCGATACGCAGTATTTT. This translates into CASSPGRGGDTQYF.

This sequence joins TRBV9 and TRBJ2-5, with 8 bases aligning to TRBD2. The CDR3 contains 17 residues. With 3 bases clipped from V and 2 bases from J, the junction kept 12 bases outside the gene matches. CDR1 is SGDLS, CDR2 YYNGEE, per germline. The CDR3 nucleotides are TGTGCCAGCAGCGAGAGGGGGAGCGGGGGACCTCAAGAGACCCAGTACTTC. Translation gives CASSERGSGGPQETQYF.

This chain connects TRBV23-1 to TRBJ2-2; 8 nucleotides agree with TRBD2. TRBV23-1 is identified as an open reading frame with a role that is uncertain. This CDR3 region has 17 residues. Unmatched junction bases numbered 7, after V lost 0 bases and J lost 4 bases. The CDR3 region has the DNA TGCGCCAGCAGTCAATCCTACGGGGGGGTTCGCACCGGGGAGCTGTTTTTT. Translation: CASSQSYGGVRTGELFF.